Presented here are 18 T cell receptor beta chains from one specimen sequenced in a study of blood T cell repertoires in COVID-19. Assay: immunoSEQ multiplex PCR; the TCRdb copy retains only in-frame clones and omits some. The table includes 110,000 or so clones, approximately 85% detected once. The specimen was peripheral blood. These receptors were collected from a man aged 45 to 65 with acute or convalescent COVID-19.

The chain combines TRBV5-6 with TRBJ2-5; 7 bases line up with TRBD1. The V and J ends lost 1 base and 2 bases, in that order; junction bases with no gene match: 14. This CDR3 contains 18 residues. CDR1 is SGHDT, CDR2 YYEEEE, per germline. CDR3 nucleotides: TGTGCCAGCAGCTTGCCGAAGGGGTCAGGGGGAATACAAGAGACCCAGTACTTC. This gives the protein CASSLPKGSGGIQETQYF.

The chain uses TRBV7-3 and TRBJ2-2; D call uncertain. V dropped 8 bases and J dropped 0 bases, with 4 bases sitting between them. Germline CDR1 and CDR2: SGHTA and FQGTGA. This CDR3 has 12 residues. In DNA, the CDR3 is TGTGCCAGCTCCACGAACACCGGGGAGCTGTTTTTT. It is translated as CASSTNTGELFF.

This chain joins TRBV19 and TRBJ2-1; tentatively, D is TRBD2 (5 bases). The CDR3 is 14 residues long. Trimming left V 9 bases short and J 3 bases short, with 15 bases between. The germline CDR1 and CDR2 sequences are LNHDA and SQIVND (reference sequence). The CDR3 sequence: CASERTGNYNEQFF. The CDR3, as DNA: TGTGCCAGCGAGCGGACTGGAAACTACAATGAGCAGTTCTTC.

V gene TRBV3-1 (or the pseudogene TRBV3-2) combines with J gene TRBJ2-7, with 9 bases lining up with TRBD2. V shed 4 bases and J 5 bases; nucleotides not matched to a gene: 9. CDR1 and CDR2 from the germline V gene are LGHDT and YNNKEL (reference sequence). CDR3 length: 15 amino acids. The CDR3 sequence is CASSPGRVAGDEQYF. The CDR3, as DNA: TGTGCCAGCAGCCCCGGCAGGGTAGCGGGAGACGAGCAGTACTTC.

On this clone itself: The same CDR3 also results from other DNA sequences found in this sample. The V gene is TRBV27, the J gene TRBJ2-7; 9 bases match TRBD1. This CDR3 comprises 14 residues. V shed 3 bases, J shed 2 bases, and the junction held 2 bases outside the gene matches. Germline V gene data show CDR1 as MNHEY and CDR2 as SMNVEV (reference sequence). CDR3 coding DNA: TGTGCCAGCAGTTTGGGACAGGGAGCCTACGAGCAGTACTTC. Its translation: CASSLGQGAYEQYF.

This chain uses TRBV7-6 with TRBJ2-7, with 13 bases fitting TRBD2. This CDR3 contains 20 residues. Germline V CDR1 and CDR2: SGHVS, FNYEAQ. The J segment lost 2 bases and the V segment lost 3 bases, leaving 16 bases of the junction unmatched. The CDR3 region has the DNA TGTGCCAGCAGCTTCCTGGACAGGGGGACTAGCGGGGAAAAACCCTACGAGCAGTACTTC. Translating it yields CASSFLDRGTSGEKPYEQYF.

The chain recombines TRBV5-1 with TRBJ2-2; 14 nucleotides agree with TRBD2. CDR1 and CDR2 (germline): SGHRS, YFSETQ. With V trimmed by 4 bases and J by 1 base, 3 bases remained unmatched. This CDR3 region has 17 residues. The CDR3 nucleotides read TGCGCCAGCAGCCAGACTAGCGGGGGGGTGAACACCGGGGAGCTGTTTTTT. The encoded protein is CASSQTSGGVNTGELFF.

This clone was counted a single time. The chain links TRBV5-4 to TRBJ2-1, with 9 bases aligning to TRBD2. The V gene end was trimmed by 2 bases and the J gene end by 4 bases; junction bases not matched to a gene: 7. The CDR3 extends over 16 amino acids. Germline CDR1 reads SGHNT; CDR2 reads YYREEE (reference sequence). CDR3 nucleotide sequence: TGTGCCAGCAGCTTTGGTGGTAGCGGGGGTTACAATGAGCAGTTCTTC. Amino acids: CASSFGGSGGYNEQFF.

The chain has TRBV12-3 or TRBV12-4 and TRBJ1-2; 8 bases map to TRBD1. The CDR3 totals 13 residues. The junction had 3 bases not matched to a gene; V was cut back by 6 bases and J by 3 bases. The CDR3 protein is CASRATGDYGYTF. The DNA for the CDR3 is TGTGCCAGCAGGGCGACAGGGGACTATGGCTACACCTTC.

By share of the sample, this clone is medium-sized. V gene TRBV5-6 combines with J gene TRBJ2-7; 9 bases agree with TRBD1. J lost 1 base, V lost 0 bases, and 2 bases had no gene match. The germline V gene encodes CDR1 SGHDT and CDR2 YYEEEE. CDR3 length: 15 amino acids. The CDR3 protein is CASSLVGQGSYEQYF. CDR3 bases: TGTGCCAGCAGCTTGGTGGGACAGGGATCCTACGAGCAGTACTTC.

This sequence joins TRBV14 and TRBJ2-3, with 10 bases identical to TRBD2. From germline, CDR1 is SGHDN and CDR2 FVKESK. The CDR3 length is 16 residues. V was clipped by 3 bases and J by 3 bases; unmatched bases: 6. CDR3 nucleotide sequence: TGTGCCAGCAGCCATTCAAGCGGGAGGGAAACAGATACGCAGTATTTT. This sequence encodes CASSHSSGRETDTQYF.

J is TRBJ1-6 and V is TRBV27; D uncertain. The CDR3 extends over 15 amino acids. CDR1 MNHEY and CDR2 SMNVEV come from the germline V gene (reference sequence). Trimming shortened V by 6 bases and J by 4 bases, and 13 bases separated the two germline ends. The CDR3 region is CASSENRVYNSPLHF. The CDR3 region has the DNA TGTGCCAGCAGCGAGAACCGGGTTTATAATTCACCCCTCCACTTT.

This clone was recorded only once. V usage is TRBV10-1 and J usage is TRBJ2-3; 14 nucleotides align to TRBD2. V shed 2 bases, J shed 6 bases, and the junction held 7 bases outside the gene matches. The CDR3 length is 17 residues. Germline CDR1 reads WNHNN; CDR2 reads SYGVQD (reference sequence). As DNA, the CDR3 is TGCGCCAGCAGTGAGGCTCGGGGACTAGCGGGGGCGGATACGCAGTATTTT. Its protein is CASSEARGLAGADTQYF.

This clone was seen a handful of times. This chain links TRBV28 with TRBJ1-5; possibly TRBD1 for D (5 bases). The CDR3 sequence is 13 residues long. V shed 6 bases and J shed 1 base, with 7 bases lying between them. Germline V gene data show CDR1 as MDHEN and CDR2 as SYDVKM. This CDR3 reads CASSSGSNQPQHF. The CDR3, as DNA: TGTGCCAGCAGCTCAGGGAGCAATCAGCCCCAGCATTTT.

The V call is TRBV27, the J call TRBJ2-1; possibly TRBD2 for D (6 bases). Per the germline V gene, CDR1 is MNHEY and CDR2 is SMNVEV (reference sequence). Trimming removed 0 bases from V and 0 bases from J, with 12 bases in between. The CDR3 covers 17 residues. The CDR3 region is CASSLSPPGLSYNEQFF. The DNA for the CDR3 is TGTGCCAGCAGTTTATCTCCCCCGGGACTCTCCTACAATGAGCAGTTCTTC.

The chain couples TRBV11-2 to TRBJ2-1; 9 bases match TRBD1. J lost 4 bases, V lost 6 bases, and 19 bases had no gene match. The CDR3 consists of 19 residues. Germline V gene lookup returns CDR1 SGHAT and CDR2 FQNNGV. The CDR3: CASRKPGQGTLGVYNEQFF. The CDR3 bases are TGTGCCAGCAGGAAACCGGGACAGGGCACCCTGGGGGTTTACAATGAGCAGTTCTTC.

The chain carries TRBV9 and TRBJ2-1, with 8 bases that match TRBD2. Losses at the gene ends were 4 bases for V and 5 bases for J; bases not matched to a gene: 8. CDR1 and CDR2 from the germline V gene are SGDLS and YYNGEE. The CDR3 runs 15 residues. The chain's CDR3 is CASSPGGGPDNEQFF. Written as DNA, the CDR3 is TGTGCCAGCAGCCCCGGGGGGGGGCCCGACAATGAGCAGTTCTTC.

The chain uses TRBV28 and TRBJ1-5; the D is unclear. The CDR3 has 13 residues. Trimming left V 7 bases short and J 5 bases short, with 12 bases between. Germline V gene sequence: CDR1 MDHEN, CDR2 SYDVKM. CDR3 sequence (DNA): TGTGCCAGCACCTCTTCCGCGGATCAGCCCCAGCATTTT. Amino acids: CASTSSADQPQHF. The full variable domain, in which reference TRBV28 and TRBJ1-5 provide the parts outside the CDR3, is DVKVTQSSRYLVKRTGEKVFLECVQDMDHENMFWYRQDPGLGLRLIYFSYDVKMKEKGDIPEGYSVSREKKERFSLILESASTNQTSMYLCASTSSADQPQHFGDGTRLSIL.